This T cell receptor (beta chain) was captured by sequencing in a study of beta chain features in type 1 diabetes. Study overall: Taken together, all samples contributed some 100 million examined sorted cells. Study-level points and caveats: Insertions were fewer and deletions more numerous at VDJ junctions in type 1 diabetes patients. In every one of the four CD4+ subsets, TCRB CDR3s were moderately but significantly shorter in Type 1 diabetes patients.

Expressed TCRB transcripts were sequenced, since all the RNA that had been isolated was reverse transcribed. Assay used: immunoSEQ multiplex PCR; TCRdb lists only in-frame clones, some missing. Among approximately 240,000 clones listed, roughly 16% were seen once. Points on this clone: Its target is unknown.

CDR1 is GTSNPN and CDR2 is SVGIG in the germline V gene (reference sequence). The CDR3 runs 15 residues. Trimming removed 0 bases at V and 5 bases at J, with 15 bases between. The sequenced sample was naive CD4+ T cells from blood. The chain is built from TRBV30 and TRBJ2-3; D is tentatively TRBD1 or TRBD2 (5 bases each). The TCR was taken from a man aged 25-40 years with type 1 diabetes. The CDR3 reads CAWSVGTQLGDTQYF. The CDR3 nucleotides are TGTGCCTGGAGTGTTGGGACCCAACTAGGAGATACGCAGTATTTT. The variable domain in full, with the rest retrieved from reference TRBV30 and TRBJ2-3, is SQTIHQWPATLVQPVGSPLSLECTVEGTSNPNLYWYRQAAGRGLQLLFYSVGIGQISSEVPQNLSASRPQDRQFILSSKKLLLSDSGFYLCAWSVGTQLGDTQYFGPGTRLTVL.